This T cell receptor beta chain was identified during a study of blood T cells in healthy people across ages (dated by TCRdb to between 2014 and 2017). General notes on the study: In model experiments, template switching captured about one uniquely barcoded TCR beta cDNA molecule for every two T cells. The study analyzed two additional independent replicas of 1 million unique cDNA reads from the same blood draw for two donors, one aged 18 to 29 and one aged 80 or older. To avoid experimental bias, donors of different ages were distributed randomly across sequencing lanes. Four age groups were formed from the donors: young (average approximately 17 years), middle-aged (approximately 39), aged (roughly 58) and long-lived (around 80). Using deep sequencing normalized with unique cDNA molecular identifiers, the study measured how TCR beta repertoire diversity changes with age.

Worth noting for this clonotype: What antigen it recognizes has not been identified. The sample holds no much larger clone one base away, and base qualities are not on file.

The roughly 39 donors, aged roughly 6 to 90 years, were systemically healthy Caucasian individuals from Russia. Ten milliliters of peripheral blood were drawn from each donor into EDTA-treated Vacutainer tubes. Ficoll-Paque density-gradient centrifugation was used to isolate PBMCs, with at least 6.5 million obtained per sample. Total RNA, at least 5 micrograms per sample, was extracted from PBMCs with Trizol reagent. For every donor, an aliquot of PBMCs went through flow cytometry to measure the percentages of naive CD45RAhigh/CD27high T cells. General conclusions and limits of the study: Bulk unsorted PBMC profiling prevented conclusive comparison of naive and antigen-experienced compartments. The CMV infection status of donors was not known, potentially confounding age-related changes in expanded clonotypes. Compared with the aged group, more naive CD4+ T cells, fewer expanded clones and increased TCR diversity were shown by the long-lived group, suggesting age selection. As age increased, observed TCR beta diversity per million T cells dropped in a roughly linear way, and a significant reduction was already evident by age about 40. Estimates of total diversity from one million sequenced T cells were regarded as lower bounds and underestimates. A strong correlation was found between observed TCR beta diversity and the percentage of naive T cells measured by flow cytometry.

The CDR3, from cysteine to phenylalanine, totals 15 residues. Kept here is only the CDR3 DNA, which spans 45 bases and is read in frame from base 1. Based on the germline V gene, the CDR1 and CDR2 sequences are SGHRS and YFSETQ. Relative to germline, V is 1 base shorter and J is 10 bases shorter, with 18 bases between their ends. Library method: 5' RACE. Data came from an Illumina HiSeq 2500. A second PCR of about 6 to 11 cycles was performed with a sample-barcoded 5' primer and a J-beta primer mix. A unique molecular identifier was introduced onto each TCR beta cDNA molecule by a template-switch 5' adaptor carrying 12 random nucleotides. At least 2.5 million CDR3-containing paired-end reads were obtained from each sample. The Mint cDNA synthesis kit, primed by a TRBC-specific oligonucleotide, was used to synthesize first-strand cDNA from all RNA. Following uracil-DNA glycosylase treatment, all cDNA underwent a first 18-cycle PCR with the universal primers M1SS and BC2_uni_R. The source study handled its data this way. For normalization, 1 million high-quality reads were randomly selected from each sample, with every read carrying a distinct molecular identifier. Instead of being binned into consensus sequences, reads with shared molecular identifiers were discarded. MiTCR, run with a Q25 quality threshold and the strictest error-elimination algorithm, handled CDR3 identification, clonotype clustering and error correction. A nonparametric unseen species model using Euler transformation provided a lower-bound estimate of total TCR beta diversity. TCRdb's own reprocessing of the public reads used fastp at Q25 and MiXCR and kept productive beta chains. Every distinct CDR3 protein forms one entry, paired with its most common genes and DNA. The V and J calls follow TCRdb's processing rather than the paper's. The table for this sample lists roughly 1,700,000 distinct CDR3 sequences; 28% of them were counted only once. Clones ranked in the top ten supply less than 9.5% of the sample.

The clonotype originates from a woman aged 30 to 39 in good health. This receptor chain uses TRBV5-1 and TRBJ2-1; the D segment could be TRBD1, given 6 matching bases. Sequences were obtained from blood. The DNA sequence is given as TGCGCCAGCAGCTTGCAAGGCCCCCTGAGGGGGGAGCAGTTCTTC. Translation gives CASSLQGPLRGEQFF. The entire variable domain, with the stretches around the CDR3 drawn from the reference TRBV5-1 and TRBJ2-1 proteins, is KAGVTQTPRYLIKTRGQQVTLSCSPISGHRSVSWYQQTPGQGLQFLFEYFSETQRNKGNFPGRFSGRQFSNSRSEMNVSTLELGDSALYLCASSLQGPLRGEQFFGPGTRLTVL.